The rows below give T cell receptor beta chains drawn from one sample of a study of beta chain features in type 1 diabetes. The protocol was immunoSEQ multiplex PCR, while the TCRdb copy is restricted to in-frame clones and leaves out a portion. This sample yields roughly 700,000 clones, of which 10% to 15% are seen a single time; about 0.02% belongs to the top ten. Sequences were obtained from naive CD4+ T cells from blood. The receptors were sampled from a man aged 18 to 29 with type 1 diabetes. The CDR3 runs from the conserved cysteine through the conserved F or W. A D gene is named only where the DNA matches it firmly. Not every row has a clone size; where given, it reads once, few, many or a size class.

clone_size | j_call | d_call | cdr3_length | v_call | cdr3_nt | cdr3_aa
few | TRBJ1-6 | TRBD1 | 14 | TRBV5-4 | TGTGCCAGCAGCTTTGACAGGGTGAACTCACCCCTCCACTTT | CASSFDRVNSPLHF
. | TRBJ2-1 | TRBD1 | 15 | TRBV6-6 | TGTGCCAGCAGTTACTCAGGACAGGGGTTGGGTGAGCAGTTCTTC | CASSYSGQGLGEQFF
few | TRBJ2-2 | . | 16 | TRBV30 | TGTGCCTGGGGGAAGGGTGGCAGGGTAAACACCGGGGAGCTGTTTTTT | CAWGKGGRVNTGELFF
few | TRBJ2-1 | . | 13 | TRBV7-2 | TGTGCCAGCAGCTTAGGCGGGGCCAGGATGCAGTTCTTC | CASSLGGARMQFF
. | TRBJ1-6 | TRBD1 | 14 | TRBV19 | TGTGCCAGTAGCAGACAGGGGCCGGGTTCACCCCTCCACTTT | CASSRQGPGSPLHF
. | TRBJ1-4 | TRBD1 | 14 | TRBV18 | TGTGCCAGCAGCCTGGGACAGGGTGAAGAAAAACTGTTTTTT | CASSLGQGEEKLFF
. | TRBJ1-1 | TRBD1 | 12 | TRBV6-5 | TGTGCCAGCAGTTACGACAGGGTTGAAGCTTTCTTT | CASSYDRVEAFF
. | TRBJ2-5 | . | 13 | TRBV5-4 | TGTGCCAGCAGGTCCGGGACACAAGAGACCCAGTACTTC | CASRSGTQETQYF
few | TRBJ1-2 | . | 12 | TRBV14 | TGTGCCAGCAGCCCAGGGGCCTATGGCTACACCTTC | CASSPGAYGYTF
. | TRBJ1-1 | TRBD1 | 12 | TRBV18 | TGTGCCAGCTCACGACAGGGCACTGAAGCTTTCTTT | CASSRQGTEAFF
. | TRBJ2-1 | . | 14 | TRBV6-6 | TGTGCCAGCAGTGGGCGGGACCCTAACAATGAGCAGTTCTTC | CASSGRDPNNEQFF
. | TRBJ2-2 | . | 17 | TRBV4-1 | TGCGCCAGCAGCCACCCATCTCGGGCGGGGGCGGACGGGGAGCTGTTTTTT | CASSHPSRAGADGELFF
. | TRBJ2-3 | TRBD2 | 12 | TRBV27 | TGTGCCAGCAGTGTCACTAGCGGGCGGCCGTATTTT | CASSVTSGRPYF
few | TRBJ1-2 | . | 14 | TRBV27 | TGTGCCAGCAGTTTATCGTGGGGGCAGAATGGCTACACCTTC | CASSLSWGQNGYTF
. | TRBJ2-1 | TRBD2 | 14 | TRBV6-5 | TGTGCCAGCACCCCTGGGACTAGCGGCAGTGAGCAGTTCTTC | CASTPGTSGSEQFF
. | TRBJ1-6 | . | 15 | TRBV25-1 | TGTGCCAGCAGTGAAGTGGGAGGGTTCAATTCACCCCTCCACTTT | CASSEVGGFNSPLHF
. | TRBJ1-2 | TRBD1 | 14 | TRBV11-2 | TGTGCCAGCAGCTTAGATCAGGGGGCGGATGGCTACACCTTC | CASSLDQGADGYTF
. | TRBJ1-1 | TRBD1 | 14 | TRBV14 | TGTGCCAGCAGGCCGGGACAGGGTGGTTCTGAAGCTTTCTTT | CASRPGQGGSEAFF
. | TRBJ2-3 | . | 13 | TRBV30 | TGTGCCTGGAGTGCCGCAGGGTTGAATACGCAGTATTTT | CAWSAAGLNTQYF
few | TRBJ2-1 | . | 12 | TRBV19 | TGTGCCAGTAGTATCGCCTACAATGAGCAGTTCTTC | CASSIAYNEQFF
. | TRBJ1-6 | . | 19 | TRBV7-9 | TGTGCCAGCAGCCCCTGGACTGATTTCACTAGCTCCTATAATTCACCCCTCCACTTT | CASSPWTDFTSSYNSPLHF
. | TRBJ2-3 | TRBD2 | 14 | TRBV11-2 | TGTGCCAGCAGCTCGACTAGCGGCACAGATACGCAGTATTTT | CASSSTSGTDTQYF
. | TRBJ2-1 | TRBD2 | 14 | TRBV15 | TGTGCCACCAGCAGAGAAGCGGGGGGGCCTGAGCAGTTCTTC | CATSREAGGPEQFF
. | TRBJ1-5 | . | 11 | TRBV28 | TGTGCCAGCAGTTTACAGGGCCTCCAGCATTTT | CASSLQGLQHF
. | TRBJ2-5 | TRBD2 | 15 | TRBV9 | TGTGCCAGCAGCCTTCAAGAGGGACTAGCAGGGACCCAGTACTTC | CASSLQEGLAGTQYF
few | TRBJ1-6 | . | 14 | TRBV9 | TGTGCCAGCAGCGTAGAGGGGGAGAATTCACCCCTCCACTTT | CASSVEGENSPLHF
. | TRBJ1-4 | . | 15 | TRBV5-6 | TGTGCCAGCAGCTTGGCCCTCGGGGGTAATGAAAAACTGTTTTTT | CASSLALGGNEKLFF
. | TRBJ1-2 | . | 13 | TRBV2 | TGTGCCAGCAGGCAGACGGAGTACTATGGCTACACCTTC | CASRQTEYYGYTF
. | TRBJ2-7 | . | 13 | TRBV7-9 | TGTGCCAGCAGCCACGGGACAACGAGCGAGCAGTACTTC | CASSHGTTSEQYF
. | TRBJ2-1 | . | 14 | TRBV25-1 | TGTGCCAGCAGTGAGGACAATTTCAACAATGAGCAGTTCTTC | CASSEDNFNNEQFF
few | TRBJ1-1 | TRBD1 | 13 | TRBV6-5 | TGTGCCAGCAGTAGAGACAGGGGCACTGAAGCTTTCTTT | CASSRDRGTEAFF
few | TRBJ2-1 | . | 13 | TRBV12-5 | TGTGCTAGTGGTTTGGGGACAGACAATGAGCAGTTCTTC | CASGLGTDNEQFF
few | TRBJ2-5 | . | 15 | TRBV18 | TGTGCCAGCTCACCTCTGGGGGGATTACAAGAGACCCAGTACTTC | CASSPLGGLQETQYF
few | TRBJ2-5 | . | 14 | TRBV30 | TGTGCCTGGACGGGACTCCCGACCCAAGAGACCCAGTACTTC | CAWTGLPTQETQYF
. | TRBJ1-2 | . | 14 | TRBV6-6 | TGTGCCAGCAGTTACGCAGAAACTAACTATGGCTACACCTTC | CASSYAETNYGYTF
. | TRBJ1-1 | TRBD1 | 15 | TRBV28 | TGTGCCAGCAGTTTATCCGGGACAGGGTCCACTGAAGCTTTCTTT | CASSLSGTGSTEAFF
few | TRBJ1-6 | . | 13 | TRBV7-6 | TGTGCCAGCAGCTTAGCGGTAGATTCACCCCTCCACTTT | CASSLAVDSPLHF
few | TRBJ2-1 | . | 11 | TRBV6-6 | TGTGCCAGCAGTTACTCAAATGAGCAGTTCTTC | CASSYSNEQFF
. | TRBJ1-5 | . | 17 | TRBV5-7 | TGTGCCAGCAGCACCTTTGAGCAGCGTTATAGCAATCAGCCCCAGCATTTT | CASSTFEQRYSNQPQHF
. | TRBJ1-1 | . | 15 | TRBV27 | TGTGCCAGCAGTTTTTGGGGGAGTCAGAACACTGAAGCTTTCTTT | CASSFWGSQNTEAFF